The 13 T cell receptor beta chains in this list originate from one sample, sequenced in a study of blood T cell repertoires in COVID-19. The repertoire was sequenced with immunoSEQ multiplex PCR; TCRdb's copy has only in-frame clones and lacks some. There are tens of thousands of clones in the sample; about four fifths occur only once, and approximately 5% lies in the top ten. Sequences were obtained from peripheral blood. These receptors originate from a woman of 80 years or more with active or convalescent COVID-19.

CDR3 protein: CASSSVGRVGYTF. CDR3 bases: TGTGCCAGCAGTTCGGTAGGGCGGGTCGGCTACACCTTC. The chain recombines TRBV28 with TRBJ1-2; D is undetermined. The CDR3 totals 13 residues. The V gene lost 4 bases and the J gene lost 8 bases, with 14 bases spanning the gap. Germline V gene lookup returns CDR1 MDHEN and CDR2 SYDVKM.

The chain uses TRBV29-1 and TRBJ2-7, with 7 bases that match TRBD1. The CDR3 runs to 11 residues. V shed 6 bases, J shed 9 bases, and the junction held 8 bases outside the gene matches. Germline loops: CDR1 SQVTM, CDR2 ANQGSEA. The CDR3 nucleotides are TGCAGCGTAGACCTGGGACAGTGGCAGTACTTC. This translates into CSVDLGQWQYF.

The rearrangement links TRBV7-9 to TRBJ1-1, with D tentatively TRBD1 (6 bases). The CDR3 length is 14 residues. Germline CDR1 is SEHNR and CDR2 is FQNEAQ (reference sequence). V was clipped by 5 bases and J by 7 bases, with 17 bases between them. The CDR3 DNA reads as TGTGCCAGCAGCGGGGAGAGGACAGCAGTTGAAGCTTTCTTT. It yields the protein CASSGERTAVEAFF.

V usage is TRBV7-9 and J usage is TRBJ2-5, with D perhaps matching TRBD2 (6 bases). CDR1 SEHNR and CDR2 FQNEAQ come from the germline V gene (reference sequence). The germline V and J ends were trimmed by 5 bases and 5 bases, with 15 bases remaining between them. The CDR3 spans 14 residues. The CDR3 loop is CASSKGTPAETQYF. The CDR3 DNA reads as TGTGCCAGCAGCAAAGGGACTCCAGCTGAGACCCAGTACTTC. Filled out from reference TRBV7-9 and TRBJ2-5, the complete variable domain reads DTGVSQNPRHKITKRGQNVTFRCDPISEHNRLYWYRQTLGQGPEFLTYFQNEAQLEKSRLLSDRFSAERPKGSFSTLEIQRTEQGDSAMYLCASSKGTPAETQYFGPGTRLLVL.

The J gene is TRBJ2-3, the V gene TRBV13; D gene ambiguous. The germline V gene encodes CDR1 PRHDT and CDR2 FYEKMQ (reference sequence). This CDR3 has 13 amino acids. Trimming took 3 bases from V and 0 from J, leaving 4 bases between them. The chain's CDR3 is CASSFYSTDTQYF. The CDR3 coding sequence is TGTGCCAGCAGCTTCTATAGCACAGATACGCAGTATTTT.

The chain links TRBV11-2 to TRBJ2-7; D is possibly TRBD2 (6 bases). The CDR3 runs 17 residues. Per the germline V gene, CDR1 is SGHAT and CDR2 is FQNNGV. The V end was cut by 5 bases, the J end by 1 base, with 21 bases between. Written as DNA, the CDR3 is TGTGCCAGCAGCCGAACGCCCGGGACTCCTCCTTCCTACGAGCAGTACTTC. This sequence encodes CASSRTPGTPPSYEQYF.

CDR3 sequence (DNA): TGTGCCAGCAGGAGCCGCCTTCTGCCAGGGTCTGGGGCCAACGTCCTGACTTTC. Translating gives CASRSRLLPGSGANVLTF. The V call is TRBV7-8, the J call TRBJ2-6, with TRBD1 as a possible D gene (5 bases). Trimming left V 6 bases short and J 1 base short, with 19 bases between. Germline V gene lookup returns CDR1 SGHVS and CDR2 FQNEAQ. CDR3 size: 18 residues.

This clone was counted only a few times. The V call is TRBV5-1, the J call TRBJ1-6, with 8 bases lining up with TRBD1. With V trimmed by 6 bases and J by 7 bases, 12 bases remained unmatched. The CDR3 is 16 residues long. Germline V gene sequence: CDR1 SGHRS, CDR2 YFSETQ. Here the CDR3 DNA reads TGCGCCAGCAACCTAGGGACAGGCGTTCGGAATTCACCCCTCCACTTT. It is translated as CASNLGTGVRNSPLHF.

This clone showed up just once. The chain has TRBV7-2 and TRBJ2-7; 10 positions agree with TRBD1. Losses at the gene ends were 3 bases for V and 1 base for J; bases not matched to a gene: 6. Germline values: CDR1 SGHTA, CDR2 FQGNSA. The CDR3 covers 16 residues. This CDR3 reads CASSLGTGAKSYEQYF. CDR3 bases: TGTGCCAGCAGCTTGGGGACAGGGGCAAAGTCCTACGAGCAGTACTTC.

This clone has just one count. This chain links TRBV18 with TRBJ1-2; 9 bases line up with TRBD1. Trimming cost V 5 bases and J 0 bases; bases outside gene matches: 7. Germline CDR1 KGHSH, CDR2 LQKENI. This CDR3 contains 16 residues. Written as DNA, the CDR3 is TGTGCCAGCTCATCGGACAGGGGAGGCTCTAACTATGGCTACACCTTC. This encodes CASSSDRGGSNYGYTF.

The chain couples TRBV11-3 to TRBJ1-6; unclear D gene. V lost 1 base to trimming and J lost 10 bases, with 14 bases between them. Germline loops: CDR1 SGHNT, CDR2 YENEEA. The CDR3 covers 15 residues. CDR3 sequence reads: CASSLGGFLNSPLHF. The CDR3 DNA follows: TGTGCCAGCAGCTTAGGAGGGTTCCTAAACTCACCCCTCCACTTT.

The chain's CDR3 is CASSARPDLGGLKGYTF. In DNA, the CDR3 is TGTGCCAGCAGCGCCCGACCCGATTTGGGGGGGCTAAAAGGCTACACCTTC. The chain is built from TRBV11-2 and TRBJ1-2; D might be TRBD1 (6 bases). The CDR3 length is 17 residues. V lost 5 bases and J lost 8, with 27 bases in between. Germline values: CDR1 SGHAT, CDR2 FQNNGV.

J is TRBJ2-3 and V is TRBV7-2, with 14 bases aligning to TRBD2. The CDR3 runs 17 residues. Losses at the gene ends were 4 bases for V and 1 base for J; bases not matched to a gene: 4. Per germline, CDR1 SGHTA and CDR2 FQGNSA. CDR3 sequence: CASSSGLAGARTDTQYF. In DNA, the CDR3 is TGTGCCAGCAGCTCGGGACTAGCGGGAGCGCGCACAGATACGCAGTATTTT. Combining the CDR3 with reference TRBV7-2 and TRBJ2-3 gives the whole variable domain GAGVSQSPSNKVTEKGKDVELRCDPISGHTALYWYRQSLGQGLEFLIYFQGNSAPDKSGLPSDRFSAERTGGSVSTLTIQRTQQEDSAVYLCASSSGLAGARTDTQYFGPGTRLTVL.